This T cell receptor (beta chain) emerged from a study of a mutant IDH1 vaccine in newly diagnosed glioma. The CDR3 runs to 14 residues. The V gene lost 6 bases and the J gene lost 2 bases, with 14 bases spanning the gap. Germline V CDR1 and CDR2: MNHNS, SASEGT. Here immunoSEQ multiplex PCR was the method, and the copy in TCRdb shows in-frame clones only, minus some. The top ten clones hold 15% to 20% of a sample with about 30,000 clones, approximately 80% of them seen once. Time point specified: baseline, week 1 (first vaccination visit). Noted treatment: pre-vaccination baseline after standard-of-care therapy.

The receptor was derived from a man aged 30 to 39 with glioma. The sequencing here drew on PBMCs, taken from a glioma patient treated with radiotherapy, temozolomide or both. J is TRBJ2-7 and V is TRBV6-1; the D call may be TRBD1 or TRBD2 (6 bases each). The CDR3 protein is CASSLWGATYEQYF. The CDR3 coding sequence is TGTGCCAGCAGCCTCTGGGGGGCTACCTACGAGCAGTACTTC.